The 21 T cell receptor beta chains presented below share a single source sample, sequenced in a study of T cell repertoires in cytomegalovirus infection. Each CDR3 protein gets one entry after TCRdb re-called the reads with MiXCR. The data contain about 6,100 distinct CDR3 sequences, about half of them singletons. No antigens are known for them. The source material was PBMCs, sequenced either directly or after in vitro stimulation (not recorded which). These TCRs come from a human donor in good health (CMV status not recorded). Some clones in this sample may be carry-over from other donors' samples.

A remark on this clonotype: The CDR3 ends on some other residue instead of the conserved phenylalanine or tryptophan, so this is likely a read error. The limits of the CDR3 on the DNA are not certain, so only TCRdb's listed CDR3 is given. The V and J genes are TRBV7-8 and TRBJ2-3; the table's D call, TRBD1, has no DNA check behind it. Germline V gene lookup returns CDR1 SGHVS and CDR2 FQNEAQ. The CDR3 spans 16 residues, counting both ends. The CDR3 spells CASSFQGSVGTDTNYL.

About this clonotype itself: At one boundary the junction diverges from the germline segment, which might be a read error. The genes are TRBV6-8 and TRBJ1-1; D remains ambiguous. CDR1 is MNHGY, CDR2 SAAAGT, per germline. The CDR3 consists of 16 residues. The CDR3 nucleotides are TGTGCAAGCAGTTACTCCCCATTGGACTTTAACACTGAAGCTTTCTTT. It translates to CASSYSPLDFNTEAFF.

Details on this clonotype: One end of the junction does not line up with germline, which may come from a read error. The chain recombines TRBV6-1 with TRBJ1-5, with 7 bases lining up with TRBD1. CDR3 length: 14 residues. Germline-derived CDR1 and CDR2 are MNHNS and SASEGT. The CDR3 region is CDSSMGQKNQPHHF. The DNA of the CDR3 is TGTGACAGCAGCATGGGACAGAAGAATCAGCCACATCACTTT.

A note on this clonotype: Relative to the germline gene, one junction end is altered; a read error may explain this. V and J are TRBV12-3 or TRBV12-4 and TRBJ1-1; the D gene is possibly TRBD1 (5 bases). This CDR3 comprises 16 residues. Written as DNA, the CDR3 is TGTGCCAGCAGCCTCATGGTTTCCAAACAGGTCACTGAATCTTTCTTT. Translating gives CASSLMVSKQVTESFF.

The V call is TRBV27, the J call TRBJ2-7; 9 bases map to TRBD1. Germline V CDR1 and CDR2: MNHEY, SMNVEV (reference sequence). The CDR3 spans 13 residues. The V gene end was trimmed by 4 bases and the J gene end by 5 bases; junction bases not matched to a gene: 3. The CDR3: CASSWGQGHEQYF. The CDR3 region has the DNA TGTGCCAGCAGTTGGGGACAGGGTCACGAGCAGTACTTC.

On this clonotype itself: The junction does not match germline at one end; this may be a read error. The CDR3 loop reads CARSSPEPNTESVF. DNA for the CDR3: TGTGCCAGAAGTTCCCCAGAACCGAACACTGAATCTGTCTTT. V and J are TRBV6-9 and TRBJ1-1; D gene unclear. The CDR3 is 14 amino acids. Germline CDR1 reads MNHGY; CDR2 reads SVAAGI.

This clonotype was counted ten times or more. The J gene is TRBJ2-3, the V gene TRBV7-3; D may be TRBD1 (5 bases). Germline CDR1 and CDR2: SGHTA and FQGTGA. Trimming took off 0 bases at V and 2 bases at J, with 15 bases between the two ends. This CDR3 is 17 amino acids long. The CDR3 loop is CASSLTGRSGVTDTQYF. The CDR3 DNA sequence: TGTGCCAGCAGCTTAACGGGGCGCAGTGGCGTCACAGATACGCAGTATTTT.

This clonotype was found a few times. This rearrangement joins TRBV7-2 to TRBJ2-3; TRBD2 might be the D (6 bases). Germline V gene sequence: CDR1 SGHTA, CDR2 FQGNSA. The ends were cut back, 1 base at V and 8 bases at J, with 7 bases in the middle. The CDR3 runs 12 residues. The CDR3 loop is CASSLGRGTQYF. DNA for the CDR3: TGTGCCAGCAGCTTAGGGCGGGGTACGCAGTATTTT.

With regard to this clonotype: In this CDR3 the conserved last residue, phenylalanine or tryptophan, is missing, so a read error is likely. The chain has TRBV19 and TRBJ2-7; 9 positions match TRBD2. V lost 7 bases and J lost 2; bases outside the gene matches: 6. In germline, CDR1 is LNHDA, CDR2 SQIVND (reference sequence). CDR3 length: 14 amino acids. In DNA form, the CDR3 reads TGTGCCAGTAAGATAGCGGGAGTAGCCTACGAGCAGTACTTA. Residues: CASKIAGVAYEQYL.

This clonotype occurred a few times. The junction departs from the called germline gene at one end, perhaps through a read error. The chain joins TRBV6-5 to TRBJ1-5; TRBD1 aligns across 7 bases. CDR1 MNHEY and CDR2 SVGAGI come from the germline V gene. The CDR3 is 14 residues long. The CDR3 is CASRVGQKNQPQQF. CDR3 bases: TGTGCCAGCAGAGTGGGACAGAAGAATCAGCCCCAGCAGTTT.

With respect to this clonotype: One end of the junction does not line up with germline, which may come from a read error. CDR3 residues: CSTSSPGANTEAFF. In DNA form, the CDR3 reads TGCAGTACTAGCTCTCCTGGGGCTAACACTGAAGCTTTCTTT. The J gene is TRBJ1-1, the V gene TRBV20-1, with D possibly TRBD1 on 5 matching bases. The germline CDR1 and CDR2 sequences are DFQATT and SNEGSKA (reference sequence). The CDR3 sequence is 14 residues long.

This clonotype was recorded only once. No conserved phenylalanine or tryptophan ends this CDR3, so it is likely a read error. It is unclear where the CDR3 begins or ends on the DNA, so no DNA is shown, and the CDR3 is as TCRdb lists it. The rearrangement uses TRBV7-8 and TRBJ2-7; the table's TRBD1 call for D was not verified on the DNA. The CDR3 is made up of 14 amino acids, end residues included. CDR1 and CDR2 (germline): SGHVS, FQNEAQ. CDR3 region: CAIRWDTPGDEQDL.

This clonotype came up a few times. Relative to the germline gene, one junction end is altered; a read error may explain this. The rearrangement joins TRBV7-2 to TRBJ2-5; D is possibly TRBD2 (5 bases). CDR3 size: 19 residues. Germline CDR1 is SGHTA and CDR2 is FQGNSA. This chain's CDR3 is CASSLRGARGRPEVETPYF. The CDR3 bases are TGTGCCAGCAGCTTAAGAGGAGCTAGAGGGAGACCCGAAGTGGAGACCCCGTACTTC.

This clonotype was found a few times. The chain couples TRBV7-2 to TRBJ1-1; 8 nucleotides match TRBD1. Germline V gene sequence: CDR1 SGHTA, CDR2 FQGNSA. The CDR3 is 13 residues long. V shed 5 bases, J shed 3 bases, and the junction held 2 bases outside the gene matches. In nucleotides, the CDR3 is TGTGCCAGCAGCCAACAGGGGGACACTGAAGCTTTCTTT. Its translation: CASSQQGDTEAFF. The full variable domain, completed using reference TRBV7-2 and TRBJ1-1, is GAGVSQSPSNKVTEKGKDVELRCDPISGHTALYWYRQSLGQGLEFLIYFQGNSAPDKSGLPSDRFSAERTGGSVSTLTIQRTQQEDSAVYLCASSQQGDTEAFFGQGTRLTVV.

This rearrangement joins TRBV11-2 to TRBJ1-2; 10 bases are shared with TRBD1. Germline V gene lookup returns CDR1 SGHAT and CDR2 FQNNGV. This CDR3 has 15 amino acids. V shed 1 base and J 8 bases; nucleotides not matched to a gene: 7. CDR3 nucleotides: TGTGCCAGCAGCTTAGCTGGGACAGGGGTTGGAGGCTACACCTTC. Translated: CASSLAGTGVGGYTF.

This clonotype was seen many times. This chain uses TRBV7-8 with TRBJ1-2; 7 bases are a match to TRBD1. CDR1 and CDR2 from the germline V gene are SGHVS and FQNEAQ. J lost 0 bases, V lost 5 bases, and 6 bases had no gene match. The CDR3 loop spans 15 amino acids. CDR3 DNA: TGTGCCAGCAGCCCCGACAGGGTTCCTAACTATGGCTACACCTTC. Amino acid sequence: CASSPDRVPNYGYTF.

As for this clonotype: It is likely a read error, because the conserved phenylalanine at the end of the CDR3 is missing. This sequence joins TRBV6-2 or TRBV6-3 and TRBJ1-1; D is unresolved. The CDR3 loop spans 14 amino acids. Trimming took off 7 bases at V and 1 base at J, with 13 bases between the two ends. Germline CDR1 reads MNHEY; CDR2 reads SVGEGT. CDR3 region: CASMSPEPNTEAFC. CDR3 DNA sequence: TGTGCCAGCATGTCCCCAGAACCGAACACTGAAGCTTTCTGT.

V usage is TRBV27 and J usage is TRBJ2-3; D is perhaps TRBD2 (5 bases). The CDR3 is made up of 16 amino acids. Per the germline V gene, CDR1 is MNHEY and CDR2 is SMNVEV (reference sequence). V lost 6 bases and J 0 bases, leaving 16 bases between the germline ends. CDR3 nucleotides: TGTGCCAGCAGCCCTTTGGGTGGGGAGAGCACAGATACGCAGTATTTT. This translates into CASSPLGGESTDTQYF.

This clonotype was observed at least ten times. V and J are TRBV5-4 and TRBJ2-5; the D gene is possibly TRBD1 (5 bases). This CDR3 is 18 amino acids long. Trimming left V 2 bases short and J 5 bases short, with 25 bases between. From germline, CDR1 is SGHNT and CDR2 YYREEE (reference sequence). The CDR3 loop is CASSFPQARVGDRETQYF. In DNA, the CDR3 is TGTGCCAGCAGCTTTCCTCAAGCCAGGGTAGGCGACCGGGAGACCCAGTACTTC.

The V gene is TRBV10-3, the J gene TRBJ1-1; TRBD1 agrees at 8 bases. The CDR3 runs 15 residues. Germline CDR1 and CDR2: ENHRY and SYGVKD. CDR3 sequence reads: CYIGWFGQGDTEAFF. Written as DNA, the CDR3 is TGTTACATCGGCTGGTTTGGACAGGGAGACACTGAAGCTTTCTTT.

The rearrangement joins TRBV7-2 to TRBJ2-5; the D is unclear. V was trimmed by 5 bases and J by 2 bases, leaving 0 bases between them. This CDR3 comprises 10 residues. Germline-derived CDR1 and CDR2 are SGHTA and FQGNSA. CDR3 in DNA: TGTGCCAGCAGCCAAGAGACCCAGTACTTC. This encodes CASSQETQYF.